These 11 T cell receptor beta chains share one sample of origin, sequenced in a study of blood T cell repertoires in COVID-19. Generated by immunoSEQ multiplex PCR, the TCRdb table keeps only in-frame clones and is missing some. The sample records hundreds of thousands of clones, about 80% being singletons. The material sequenced was peripheral blood. These receptors were taken from a woman of 80 years or more with active or convalescent COVID-19.

As for this clone: The identical CDR3 is also encoded by other nucleotide sequences in the sample. The chain has TRBV28 and TRBJ1-5; 10 nucleotides match TRBD1. Trimming removed 4 bases from V and 3 bases from J; junction bases left unmatched: 3. There are 15 residues in the CDR3. CDR1 and CDR2 from the germline V gene are MDHEN and SYDVKM. In DNA form, the CDR3 reads TGTGCCAGCAGTTCGGGACAGGGGAACAATCAGCCCCAGCATTTT. This gives the protein CASSSGQGNNQPQHF.

The CDR3, as DNA: TGTGCCACCAGCAGAGATTACGGGGGGCAAAACCTTGTGTACGAGCAGTACTTC. Translated: CATSRDYGGQNLVYEQYF. This chain joins TRBV15 and TRBJ2-7; D is perhaps TRBD2 (7 bases). The CDR3 covers 18 residues. Germline assignment: CDR1 LNHNV and CDR2 YYDKDF (reference sequence). Trimming removed 0 bases from V and 4 bases from J, with 22 bases in between.

V and J are TRBV6-1 and TRBJ1-4; D not resolved. Trimming cost V 2 bases and J 7 bases, with 11 bases left between them. Germline lookup yields CDR1 MNHNS and CDR2 SASEGT. This CDR3 comprises 14 residues. The CDR3 nucleotides are TGTGCCAGCAGTGAATATGAGGGTAGTGAAAAACTGTTTTTT. This sequence encodes CASSEYEGSEKLFF.

The chain employs TRBV4-2 and TRBJ1-2, with D unresolved. Germline V gene sequence: CDR1 LGHNA, CDR2 YNFKEQ. The CDR3 is 16 residues long. V was pared by 5 bases and J by 7 bases, with 23 bases between. In DNA, the CDR3 is TGTGCCAGCAGCGCCCAAAGTGGGCAGAAGTTAAGTGGCTACACCTTC. Protein sequence: CASSAQSGQKLSGYTF.

A remark on this clone: Germline is not matched at one junction end, which may reflect a read error. The J gene is TRBJ1-6, the V gene TRBV6-1, with unresolved D. The CDR3 has 14 amino acids. The germline CDR1 and CDR2 sequences are MNHNS and SASEGT. CDR3 DNA sequence: TGTGCCAGCAGTGAATGGACGGGGTATTCGCCCCTCCACTTT. This encodes CASSEWTGYSPLHF.

The sample holds one count of this clone. V and J are TRBV4-1 and TRBJ2-1; D is perhaps TRBD2 (5 bases). Trimming removed 1 base at V and 3 bases at J, with 22 bases between. The CDR3 has 19 amino acids. The V gene's germline CDR1 is MGHRA and CDR2 YSYEKL. CDR3 DNA: TGCGCCAGCAGCCAAGGGGTAGGAGCTAGAGCGGTTCACTACAATGAGCAGTTCTTC. This codes for CASSQGVGARAVHYNEQFF.

This clone was found a few times. This chain connects TRBV6-5 to TRBJ1-6; tentatively, D is TRBD1 (5 bases). Looked up from germline, CDR1 is MNHEY and CDR2 is SVGAGI. V was cut by 11 bases and J by 6 bases, with 17 bases left in between. The CDR3 extends over 14 amino acids. The DNA of the CDR3 is TGTGCCGGGCCGCGGCAGGGCCTTAATTCACCCCTCCACTTT. This encodes CAGPRQGLNSPLHF.

This clone was counted a single time. The CDR3 DNA sequence: TGTGCCACCAGCAGAACAGCGGGAGTGTCCTACAATGAGCAGTTCTTC. As protein: CATSRTAGVSYNEQFF. The V call is TRBV15, the J call TRBJ2-1; 8 bases match TRBD2. Germline CDR1 reads LNHNV; CDR2 reads YYDKDF (reference sequence). V lost 2 bases to trimming and J lost 1 base; unmatched junction nucleotides: 4. This CDR3 is 16 amino acids long.

The chain employs TRBV2 and TRBJ1-5, with D unresolved. V gave up 4 bases and J gave up 8 bases, with 15 bases separating them. Germline-derived CDR1 and CDR2 are SNHLY and FYNNEI. This CDR3 has 14 residues. CDR3: CASSAVISAEPQHF. Written as DNA, the CDR3 is TGTGCCAGCAGTGCCGTCATCTCGGCGGAGCCCCAGCATTTT.

The chain carries TRBV28 and TRBJ2-7, with TRBD2 identical over 7 bases. Trimming took 6 bases from V and 3 from J; bases not matched to a gene: 11. The CDR3 is 15 residues long. From germline, CDR1 is MDHEN and CDR2 SYDVKM. CDR3 sequence: CASSPVGGSFYEQYF. CDR3 DNA sequence: TGTGCCAGCAGCCCCGTCGGCGGGAGTTTCTACGAGCAGTACTTC.

As DNA, the CDR3 is TGTGCCAGCCGACTAGCGGGCGCCTACGAGCAGTACTTC. This translates into CASRLAGAYEQYF. V usage is TRBV3-1 (or the pseudogene TRBV3-2) and J usage is TRBJ2-7; 10 bases line up with TRBD2. After removal of 8 bases from V and 2 bases from J, the junction contained 3 bases not matched to a gene. Germline CDR1 is LGHDT and CDR2 is YNNKEL (reference sequence). The CDR3 runs to 13 residues.